The TCR beta chain under discussion was sequenced for a study of T-cell reconstitution after alpha-beta-depleted transplantation in children. This clonotype was counted many times. Construction of the TCRbeta library involved unique molecular identifiers. Using its own MiXCR run on the PCR reads, TCRdb lists one record per CDR3 protein. In the table there are about 610,000 distinct CDR3 sequences, 8% to 11% of which are singletons. The CDR3 runs to 14 residues. The V gene lost 5 bases and the J gene lost 3 bases, with 11 bases spanning the gap. The germline CDR1 and CDR2 sequences are SGHVS and FQNEAQ.

This clonotype was obtained from a human donor who donated a stem cell graft to a child with acute myeloid leukemia. V gene TRBV7-8 combines with J gene TRBJ2-1, with D hard to call. Sequenced here: PBMCs from the stem cell graft donor, sampled from the stem cell graft. The CDR3 here is CASSPHHIYNEQFF. The CDR3 region has the DNA TGTGCCAGCAGCCCACACCATATCTACAATGAGCAGTTCTTC. The whole variable domain, filled in from reference TRBV7-8 and TRBJ2-1, reads GAGVSQSPRYKVAKRGQDVALRCDPISGHVSLFWYQQALGQGPEFLTYFQNEAQLDKSGLPSDRFFAERPEGSVSTLKIQRTQQEDSAVYLCASSPHHIYNEQFFGPGTRLTVL.